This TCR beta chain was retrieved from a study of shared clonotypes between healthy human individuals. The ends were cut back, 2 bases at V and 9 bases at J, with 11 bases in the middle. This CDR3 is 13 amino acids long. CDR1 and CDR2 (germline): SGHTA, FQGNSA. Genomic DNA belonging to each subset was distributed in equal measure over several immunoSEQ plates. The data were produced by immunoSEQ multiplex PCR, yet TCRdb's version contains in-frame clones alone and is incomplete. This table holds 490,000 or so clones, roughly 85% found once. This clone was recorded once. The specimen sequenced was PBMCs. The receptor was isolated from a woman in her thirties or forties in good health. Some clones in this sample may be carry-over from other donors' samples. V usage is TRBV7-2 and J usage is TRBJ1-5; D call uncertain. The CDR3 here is CASSLPGAWPQHF. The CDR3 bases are TGTGCCAGCAGCTTACCGGGCGCTTGGCCCCAGCATTTT.